This T cell receptor (beta chain) was sequenced during a study of blood T cell repertoires in COVID-19. Sequencing used immunoSEQ multiplex PCR; TCRdb keeps in-frame clones, though not all of them. There are 25,000 to 30,000 clones in the sample; roughly nine tenths occur only once, and 9.5% to 13% lies in the top ten. Sequenced input: peripheral blood. The TCR comes from a man in his 60s with acute or convalescent COVID-19.

In DNA, the CDR3 is TGTGCCAGCAGTTCTAGCGGGGGAGGGACCCAGTACTTC. Residues: CASSSSGGGTQYF. The chain couples TRBV27 to TRBJ2-5; 10 nucleotides align to TRBD2. CDR1 is MNHEY, CDR2 SMNVEV, per germline (reference sequence). Unmatched junction bases numbered 3, after V lost 4 bases and J lost 7 bases. The CDR3 covers 13 residues.